A selection of T cell receptor beta chains follows, all from one sample in a study of T cell repertoires in cytomegalovirus infection. TCRdb independently ran MiXCR on the reads; one entry per CDR3 protein. The table has 290,000 or so distinct CDR3 sequences, around 9.1% seen once. Material: PBMCs. Source of these receptors: a human donor in good health (CMV status not recorded). Some clones in this sample may be carry-over from other donors' samples. The CDR3 runs from the conserved cysteine through the conserved F or W. D genes are given only for firm matches. Clone size is given for some rows only: seen once, a few or many times, or a class if the clone is expanded.

v_call	j_call	clone_size	d_call	cdr3_aa	cdr3_nt
TRBV14	TRBJ2-2	.	.	CASSQEVRGGELFF	TGTGCCAGCAGCCAAGAAGTTCGCGGCGGGGAGCTGTTTTTT
TRBV28	TRBJ1-4	many	.	CASSLPNEKLFF	TGTGCCAGCAGTCTCCCAAATGAAAAACTGTTTTTT
TRBV20-1	TRBJ1-1	few	TRBD1	CSARTGGFLNTEAFF	TGCAGTGCTAGGACAGGGGGCTTTTTGAACACTGAAGCTTTCTTT
TRBV5-4	TRBJ2-2	many	.	CASSSGKNTGELFF	TGTGCCAGCAGCTCCGGGAAAAACACCGGGGAGCTGTTTTTT
TRBV2	TRBJ2-1	.	TRBD2	CASRHPGLAGGEEQFF	TGTGCCAGCAGGCACCCGGGACTAGCGGGGGGAGAGGAGCAGTTCTTC
TRBV6-6	TRBJ2-5	few	TRBD1	CASSQVGQGTETQYF	TGTGCCAGCAGTCAGGTGGGACAGGGGACGGAGACCCAGTACTTC
TRBV5-6	TRBJ1-1	many	.	CASSLVGQLNTEAFF	TGTGCCAGCAGCTTGGTTGGACAGCTGAACACTGAAGCTTTCTTT
TRBV12-3/TRBV12-4	TRBJ2-3	many	.	CASSLDRGGAIADTQYF	TGTGCCAGCAGTTTAGACCGTGGGGGGGCCATCGCAGATACGCAGTATTTT
TRBV4-2	TRBJ2-3	once	.	CASSQDLISADTQYF	TGTGCCAGCAGCCAAGATTTAATTTCGGCAGATACGCAGTATTTT
TRBV4-1	TRBJ1-5	many	.	CASSQTPQGSNQPQHF	TGCGCCAGCAGCCAAACTCCCCAGGGGAGCAATCAGCCCCAGCATTTT
TRBV28	TRBJ2-7	.	TRBD2	CASDGGGDYEQYF	TGTGCCAGTGACGGCGGGGGAGACTACGAGCAGTACTTC
TRBV14	TRBJ2-1	many	TRBD2	CASSGTSGSSYNEQFF	TGTGCCAGCAGCGGTACTAGCGGAAGCTCCTACAATGAGCAGTTCTTC
TRBV20-1	TRBJ2-1	many	TRBD2	CSVTGLAGGNEQFF	TGCAGTGTAACGGGACTAGCGGGGGGAAATGAGCAGTTCTTC
TRBV7-2	TRBJ1-6	many	TRBD1	CASQDRSSYNSPLHF	TGTGCCAGCCAGGACAGGAGCTCCTATAATTCACCCCTCCACTTT
TRBV2	TRBJ2-1	few	.	CASSPQGYNEQFF	TGTGCCAGCAGCCCTCAGGGGTACAATGAGCAGTTCTTC
TRBV20-1	TRBJ1-2	few	.	CSARETTGRYGYTF	TGCAGTGCTAGAGAGACCACAGGGAGATATGGCTACACCTTC
TRBV12-3/TRBV12-4	TRBJ1-1	many	.	CASSLALGGSTGTEAFF	TGTGCCAGCAGTTTAGCACTGGGGGGCAGTACGGGTACTGAAGCTTTCTTT
TRBV28	TRBJ1-1	many	.	CASSPSSAGGTEAFF	TGTGCCAGCAGTCCCAGCTCTGCTGGGGGCACTGAAGCTTTCTTT
TRBV12-3/TRBV12-4	TRBJ2-1	many	.	CASSVLGRLNNEQFF	TGTGCCAGCAGTGTCCTGGGACGGTTAAACAATGAGCAGTTCTTC
TRBV19	TRBJ1-5	few	.	CASSIRTDNQPQHF	TGTGCCAGTAGTATTCGGACAGACAATCAGCCCCAGCATTTT